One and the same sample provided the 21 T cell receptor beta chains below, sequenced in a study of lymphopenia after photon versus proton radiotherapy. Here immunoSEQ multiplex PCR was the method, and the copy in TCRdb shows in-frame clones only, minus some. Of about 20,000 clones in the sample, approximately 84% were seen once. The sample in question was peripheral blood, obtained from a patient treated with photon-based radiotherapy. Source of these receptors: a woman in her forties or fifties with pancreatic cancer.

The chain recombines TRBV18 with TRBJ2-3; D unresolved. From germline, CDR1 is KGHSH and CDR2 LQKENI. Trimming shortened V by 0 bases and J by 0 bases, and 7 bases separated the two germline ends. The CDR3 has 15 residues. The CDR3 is CASSPPTSSTDTQYF. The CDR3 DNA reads TGTGCCAGCTCACCACCGACCTCTAGCACAGATACGCAGTATTTT.

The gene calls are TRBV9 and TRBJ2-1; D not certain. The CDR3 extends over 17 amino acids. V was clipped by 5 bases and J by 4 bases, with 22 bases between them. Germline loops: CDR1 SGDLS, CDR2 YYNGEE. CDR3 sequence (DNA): TGTGCCAGCAGTCAGCAACCGGGCAGGACGGGTTACAATGAGCAGTTCTTC. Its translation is CASSQQPGRTGYNEQFF.

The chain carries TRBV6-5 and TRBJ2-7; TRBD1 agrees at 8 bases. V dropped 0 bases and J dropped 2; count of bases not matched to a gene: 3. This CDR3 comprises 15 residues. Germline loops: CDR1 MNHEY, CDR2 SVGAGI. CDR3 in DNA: TGTGCCAGCAGTTACTCGAACAGGGGGGCCTACGAGCAGTACTTC. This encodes CASSYSNRGAYEQYF.

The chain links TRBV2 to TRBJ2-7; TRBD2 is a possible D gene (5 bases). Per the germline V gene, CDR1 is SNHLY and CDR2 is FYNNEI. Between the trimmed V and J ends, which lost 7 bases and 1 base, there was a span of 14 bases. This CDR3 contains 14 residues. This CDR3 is CASKGLLESYEQYF. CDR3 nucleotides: TGTGCCAGCAAGGGTTTACTAGAGTCCTACGAGCAGTACTTC.

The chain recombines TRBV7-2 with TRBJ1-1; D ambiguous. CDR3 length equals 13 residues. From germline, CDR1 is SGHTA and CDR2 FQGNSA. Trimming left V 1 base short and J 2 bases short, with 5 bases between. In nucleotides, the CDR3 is TGTGCCAGCAGCTTAGGGCGAAACACTGAAGCTTTCTTT. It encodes CASSLGRNTEAFF.

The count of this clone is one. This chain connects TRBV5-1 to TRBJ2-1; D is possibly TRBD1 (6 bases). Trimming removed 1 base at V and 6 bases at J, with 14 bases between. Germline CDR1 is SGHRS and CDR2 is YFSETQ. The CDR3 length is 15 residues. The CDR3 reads CASSLTVRGANEQFF. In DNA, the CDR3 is TGCGCCAGCAGCTTGACGGTCAGGGGTGCCAATGAGCAGTTCTTC.

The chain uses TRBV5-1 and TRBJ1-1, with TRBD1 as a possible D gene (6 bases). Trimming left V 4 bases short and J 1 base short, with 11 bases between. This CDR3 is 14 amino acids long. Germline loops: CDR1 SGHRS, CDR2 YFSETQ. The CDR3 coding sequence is TGCGCCAGCAGCGAACAGGGAGGGAACACTGAAGCTTTCTTT. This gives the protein CASSEQGGNTEAFF.

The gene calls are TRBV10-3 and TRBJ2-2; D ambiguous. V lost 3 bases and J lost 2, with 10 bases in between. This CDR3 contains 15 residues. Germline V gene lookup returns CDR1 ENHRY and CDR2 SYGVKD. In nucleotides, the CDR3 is TGTGCCATCAGTGACCGGCTCCCTAACACCGGGGAGCTGTTTTTT. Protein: CAISDRLPNTGELFF.

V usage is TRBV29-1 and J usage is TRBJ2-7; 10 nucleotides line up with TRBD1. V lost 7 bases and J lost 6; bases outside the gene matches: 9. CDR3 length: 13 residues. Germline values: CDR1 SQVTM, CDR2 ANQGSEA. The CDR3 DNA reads TGCAGCGCTGACGACAGGGGGCTGGGCGAGCAGTACTTC. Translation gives CSADDRGLGEQYF.

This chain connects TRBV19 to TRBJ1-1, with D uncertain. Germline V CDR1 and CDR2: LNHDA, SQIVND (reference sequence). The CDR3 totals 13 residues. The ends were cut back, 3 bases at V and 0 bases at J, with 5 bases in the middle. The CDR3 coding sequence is TGTGCCAGTAGTATCACAGTGAACACTGAAGCTTTCTTT. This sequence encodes CASSITVNTEAFF.

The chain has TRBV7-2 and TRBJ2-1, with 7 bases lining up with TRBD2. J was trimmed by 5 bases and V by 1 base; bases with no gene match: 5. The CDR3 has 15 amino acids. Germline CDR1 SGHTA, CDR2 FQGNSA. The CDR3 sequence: CASSLVPGGHNEQFF. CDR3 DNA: TGTGCCAGCAGCTTAGTACCGGGAGGACACAATGAGCAGTTCTTC.

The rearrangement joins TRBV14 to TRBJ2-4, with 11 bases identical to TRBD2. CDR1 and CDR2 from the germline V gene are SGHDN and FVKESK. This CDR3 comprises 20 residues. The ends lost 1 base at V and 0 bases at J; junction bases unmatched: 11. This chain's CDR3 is CASSQGGLAGATVAKNIQYF. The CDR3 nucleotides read TGTGCCAGCAGCCAAGGAGGACTAGCGGGCGCAACTGTAGCCAAAAACATTCAGTACTTC. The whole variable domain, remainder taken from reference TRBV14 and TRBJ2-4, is EAGVTQFPSHSVIEKGQTVTLRCDPISGHDNLYWYRRVMGKEIKFLLHFVKESKQDESGMPNNRFLAERTGGTYSTLKVQPAELEDSGVYFCASSQGGLAGATVAKNIQYFGAGTRLSVL.

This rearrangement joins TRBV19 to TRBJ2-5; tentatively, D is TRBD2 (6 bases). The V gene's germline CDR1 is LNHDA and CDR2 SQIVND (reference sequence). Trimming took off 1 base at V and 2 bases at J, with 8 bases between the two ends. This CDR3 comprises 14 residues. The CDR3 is CASSIGSGQETQYF. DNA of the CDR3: TGTGCCAGTAGTATAGGTAGCGGACAAGAGACCCAGTACTTC.

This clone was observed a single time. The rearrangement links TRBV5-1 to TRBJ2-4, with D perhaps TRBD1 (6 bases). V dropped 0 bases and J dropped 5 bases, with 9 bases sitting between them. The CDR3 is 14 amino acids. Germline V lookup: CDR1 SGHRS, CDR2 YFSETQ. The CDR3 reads CASSLAGVENIQYF. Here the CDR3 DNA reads TGCGCCAGCAGCTTGGCAGGGGTGGAAAACATTCAGTACTTC.

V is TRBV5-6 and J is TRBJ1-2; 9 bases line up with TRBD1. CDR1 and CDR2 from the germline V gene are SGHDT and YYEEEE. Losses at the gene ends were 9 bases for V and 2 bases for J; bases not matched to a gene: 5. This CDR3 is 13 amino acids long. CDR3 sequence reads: CATRQGENYGYTF. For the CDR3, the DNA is TGTGCCACCCGACAGGGGGAGAACTATGGCTACACCTTC.

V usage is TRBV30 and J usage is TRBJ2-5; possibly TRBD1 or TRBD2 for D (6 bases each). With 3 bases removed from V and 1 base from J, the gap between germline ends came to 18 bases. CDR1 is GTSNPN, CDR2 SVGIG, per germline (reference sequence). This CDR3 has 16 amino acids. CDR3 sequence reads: CAWRSLGGSSQETQYF. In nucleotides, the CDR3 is TGTGCCTGGAGATCCCTCGGGGGCTCGAGCCAAGAGACCCAGTACTTC.

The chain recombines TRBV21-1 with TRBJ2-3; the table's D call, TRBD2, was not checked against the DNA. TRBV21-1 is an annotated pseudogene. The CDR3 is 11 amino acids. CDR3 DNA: TGTGCCAGCGGAGGCCCAGATACGCAGTATTTT. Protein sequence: CASGGPDTQYF.

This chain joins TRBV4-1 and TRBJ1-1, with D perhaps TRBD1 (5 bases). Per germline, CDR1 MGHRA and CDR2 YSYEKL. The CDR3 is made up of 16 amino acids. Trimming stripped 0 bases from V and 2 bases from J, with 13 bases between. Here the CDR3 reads CASSQDPSRVNTEAFF. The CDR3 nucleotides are TGCGCCAGCAGCCAAGACCCGTCCAGGGTTAACACTGAAGCTTTCTTT.

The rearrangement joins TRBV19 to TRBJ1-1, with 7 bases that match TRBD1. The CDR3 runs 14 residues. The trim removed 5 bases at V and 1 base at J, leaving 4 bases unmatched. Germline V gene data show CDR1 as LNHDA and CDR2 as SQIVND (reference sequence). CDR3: CASSVGTANTEAFF. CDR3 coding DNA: TGTGCCAGTAGTGTCGGGACAGCGAACACTGAAGCTTTCTTT.

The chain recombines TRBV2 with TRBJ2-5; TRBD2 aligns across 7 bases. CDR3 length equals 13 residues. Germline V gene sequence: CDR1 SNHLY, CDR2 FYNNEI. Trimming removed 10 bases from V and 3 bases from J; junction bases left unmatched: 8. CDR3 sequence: CATLSGEKETQYF. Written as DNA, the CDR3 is TGTGCCACCCTCAGCGGGGAAAAAGAGACCCAGTACTTC.

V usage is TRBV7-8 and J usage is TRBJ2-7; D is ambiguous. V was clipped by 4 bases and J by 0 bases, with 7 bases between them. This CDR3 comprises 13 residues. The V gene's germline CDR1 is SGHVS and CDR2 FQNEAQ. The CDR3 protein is CASSSTRSYEQYF. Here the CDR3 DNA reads TGTGCCAGCAGCTCGACCCGCTCCTACGAGCAGTACTTC.